Listed below are T cell receptor beta chains from one sample, sequenced in a study of T cell repertoires in cytomegalovirus infection. TCRdb reprocessed the reads via MiXCR and lists one record per CDR3 protein. The table records around 740,000 distinct CDR3 sequences, 35% to 45% of them present only once. Source material: PBMCs. Every receptor here comes from a human donor in good health (CMV status not recorded). Some clones in this sample may be carry-over from other donors' samples. The CDR3 runs from the conserved cysteine through the conserved F or W. The order of the fields is D gene, CDR3 length, J gene, V gene, CDR3 protein. The D gene is left open where the match is weak.

d_call: .; cdr3_length: 17; j_call: TRBJ2-6; v_call: TRBV7-9; cdr3_aa: CASSPSKGSSGANVLTF
d_call: TRBD2; cdr3_length: 16; j_call: TRBJ2-2; v_call: TRBV9; cdr3_aa: CARSVGLARNTGELFF
d_call: .; cdr3_length: 13; j_call: TRBJ1-2; v_call: TRBV7-9; cdr3_aa: CSSSYGAGYGYTF
d_call: TRBD1; cdr3_length: 16; j_call: TRBJ2-1; v_call: TRBV4-1; cdr3_aa: CASSQGWTGTYNEQFF
d_call: .; cdr3_length: 14; j_call: TRBJ2-7; v_call: TRBV10-3; cdr3_aa: CAISDWTATYEQYF
d_call: .; cdr3_length: 11; j_call: TRBJ2-2; v_call: TRBV28; cdr3_aa: CASSRGGELFF
d_call: .; cdr3_length: 16; j_call: TRBJ2-4; v_call: TRBV12-3/TRBV12-4; cdr3_aa: CASSLLGGVAKNIQYF
d_call: TRBD2; cdr3_length: 20; j_call: TRBJ2-3; v_call: TRBV7-2; cdr3_aa: CASSLAGPGLGPSSTDTQYF
d_call: TRBD2; cdr3_length: 16; j_call: TRBJ2-3; v_call: TRBV4-1; cdr3_aa: CASSQEQRGTTDTQYF
d_call: .; cdr3_length: 16; j_call: TRBJ2-1; v_call: TRBV27; cdr3_aa: CASSPLTLLGYNEQFF
d_call: .; cdr3_length: 13; j_call: TRBJ1-2; v_call: TRBV19; cdr3_aa: CASNIWGGDGYTF
d_call: TRBD1; cdr3_length: 14; j_call: TRBJ2-5; v_call: TRBV18; cdr3_aa: CASSPGAGGETQYF
d_call: TRBD2; cdr3_length: 15; j_call: TRBJ2-3; v_call: TRBV24-1; cdr3_aa: CATSSASGVTDTQYF
d_call: .; cdr3_length: 14; j_call: TRBJ1-6; v_call: TRBV30; cdr3_aa: CAWNHGSPNSPLHF
d_call: TRBD1; cdr3_length: 16; j_call: TRBJ1-6; v_call: TRBV28; cdr3_aa: CASRERYRGRSSPLHF
d_call: .; cdr3_length: 15; j_call: TRBJ1-2; v_call: TRBV2; cdr3_aa: CASSTNPGTVHGYTF
d_call: .; cdr3_length: 14; j_call: TRBJ1-3; v_call: TRBV28; cdr3_aa: CAGQDRSSGNTIYF
d_call: TRBD2; cdr3_length: 15; j_call: TRBJ2-2; v_call: TRBV2; cdr3_aa: CASHFPGLNTGELFF
d_call: .; cdr3_length: 11; j_call: TRBJ2-5; v_call: TRBV12-3/TRBV12-4; cdr3_aa: CASRLGETQYF
d_call: .; cdr3_length: 12; j_call: TRBJ2-3; v_call: TRBV20-1; cdr3_aa: CSANQETDTQYF
d_call: TRBD1; cdr3_length: 15; j_call: TRBJ2-1; v_call: TRBV28; cdr3_aa: CASSPGGTGSHEQFF
d_call: TRBD2; cdr3_length: 14; j_call: TRBJ2-1; v_call: TRBV7-2; cdr3_aa: CASSLVGGFYEQFF
d_call: .; cdr3_length: 15; j_call: TRBJ1-2; v_call: TRBV14; cdr3_aa: CASSQDKPGRYGYTF
d_call: TRBD1; cdr3_length: 14; j_call: TRBJ1-4; v_call: TRBV4-2; cdr3_aa: CASSKQGALEKLFF
d_call: .; cdr3_length: 17; j_call: TRBJ1-1; v_call: TRBV7-9; cdr3_aa: CASQSNRVEGMNTEAFF
d_call: TRBD1; cdr3_length: 19; j_call: TRBJ2-1; v_call: TRBV28; cdr3_aa: CASSPTRDRDGSSYNEQFF
d_call: .; cdr3_length: 16; j_call: TRBJ1-2; v_call: TRBV28; cdr3_aa: CASSLGLRGDNYGYTF
d_call: .; cdr3_length: 13; j_call: TRBJ1-1; v_call: TRBV6-5; cdr3_aa: CASSYRGVGGAFF
d_call: .; cdr3_length: 14; j_call: TRBJ1-5; v_call: TRBV7-9; cdr3_aa: CASSLIGNNQPQHF
d_call: .; cdr3_length: 15; j_call: TRBJ1-3; v_call: TRBV15; cdr3_aa: CATSRDGNRRNTIYF
d_call: .; cdr3_length: 15; j_call: TRBJ2-7; v_call: TRBV12-3/TRBV12-4; cdr3_aa: CASSLAMTDVYEQYF
d_call: TRBD2; cdr3_length: 18; j_call: TRBJ2-7; v_call: TRBV7-9; cdr3_aa: CASSLRRLAGAGSGEQYF
d_call: .; cdr3_length: 16; j_call: TRBJ2-4; v_call: TRBV20-1; cdr3_aa: CSARPPPHIGKNIQYF
d_call: .; cdr3_length: 14; j_call: TRBJ2-4; v_call: TRBV12-3/TRBV12-4; cdr3_aa: CASTLREAKNIQYF
d_call: .; cdr3_length: 18; j_call: TRBJ2-2; v_call: TRBV24-1; cdr3_aa: CATSDFGKTQKSSGELFF
d_call: TRBD1; cdr3_length: 14; j_call: TRBJ1-1; v_call: TRBV7-6; cdr3_aa: CASSRTGTVTEAFF
d_call: .; cdr3_length: 13; j_call: TRBJ2-2; v_call: TRBV6-2/TRBV6-3; cdr3_aa: CASSSHEAGELFF